These 16 T cell receptor beta chains were sequenced from one sample in a study of T cells in Graves' hyperthyroidism and ophthalmopathy. Authors of the study amplified TCR beta CDR3 regions from RNA transcripts. Using the HTBI primer set, a first-round RT-PCR was run on the TCR CDR3. TCRdb independently ran MiXCR on the multiplex PCR reads; one entry per CDR3 protein. The data show 350,000 to 400,000 distinct CDR3 sequences, around 14% seen once. What was sequenced was blood. These receptor sequences come from a woman under 40 with Graves' hyperthyroidism.

This clonotype was seen at least ten times. In DNA, the CDR3 is TGTGCCATCAGTGCTGGGACCCCTGGGACCCAGTACTTC. Amino acid sequence: CAISAGTPGTQYF. The chain couples TRBV10-3 to TRBJ2-5; D tentatively fits TRBD1 or TRBD2 (5 bases each). V lost 4 bases to trimming and J lost 7 bases, with 13 bases between them. Germline V lookup: CDR1 ENHRY, CDR2 SYGVKD. The CDR3 extends over 13 amino acids.

This clonotype was recorded at least ten times. The J gene is TRBJ2-7, the V gene TRBV9; D remains ambiguous. Trimming shortened V by 0 bases and J by 1 base, and 8 bases separated the two germline ends. The CDR3 covers 14 residues. Germline V CDR1 and CDR2: SGDLS, YYNGEE. Here the CDR3 DNA reads TGTGCCAGCAGCGTAGCAGTGGATTCCTACGAGCAGTACTTC. It specifies CASSVAVDSYEQYF.

This clonotype occurred a few times. The genes are TRBV5-4 and TRBJ2-3, with 9 bases that match TRBD1. J was trimmed by 1 base and V by 4 bases; bases with no gene match: 4. This CDR3 is 15 amino acids long. Germline lookup yields CDR1 SGHNT and CDR2 YYREEE (reference sequence). The CDR3 region is CASSITGGGTDTQYF. CDR3 nucleotides: TGTGCCAGCAGCATAACAGGGGGCGGCACAGATACGCAGTATTTT.

In this sample, this clonotype turned up a few times. The V call is TRBV5-6, the J call TRBJ2-5, with 7 bases identical to TRBD2. This CDR3 has 15 residues. V lost 1 base and J lost 5; bases outside the gene matches: 8. Germline CDR1 SGHDT, CDR2 YYEEEE. The CDR3 bases are TGTGCCAGCAGCTTGTTCTCGCGGGAGAGGGAGACCCAGTACTTC. This encodes CASSLFSRERETQYF.

The sample holds a few counts of this clonotype. This chain connects TRBV20-1 to TRBJ2-7; the D call may be TRBD1 or TRBD2 (5 bases each). The CDR3 sequence is 14 residues long. CDR1 and CDR2 (germline): DFQATT, SNEGSKA (reference sequence). The V and J ends lost 0 bases and 4 bases respectively, with 13 bases between them. The CDR3 nucleotides are TGCAGTGCTAGAGATATGGGACGGTATTACGAGCAGTACTTC. Translated: CSARDMGRYYEQYF.

The genes are TRBV2 and TRBJ2-7, with D perhaps matching TRBD1 or TRBD2 (5 bases each). This CDR3 has 19 amino acids. Trimming took 0 bases from V and 0 from J, leaving 21 bases between them. The germline CDR1 and CDR2 sequences are SNHLY and FYNNEI. The CDR3 loop reads CASSEAKPGRKTSSYEQYF. CDR3 sequence (DNA): TGTGCCAGCAGTGAAGCGAAACCGGGACGGAAAACCAGCTCCTACGAGCAGTACTTC.

This clonotype was seen repeatedly, ten times or more. The chain links TRBV14 to TRBJ2-7; D unclear. The CDR3 runs to 13 residues. Trimming shortened V by 4 bases and J by 6 bases, and 13 bases separated the two germline ends. The germline gives CDR1 SGHDN, CDR2 FVKESK. CDR3 DNA: TGTGCCAGCAGCCTGATGGGCTTAGCCGAGCAGTACTTC. Translated: CASSLMGLAEQYF.

This chain links TRBV7-2 with TRBJ2-7; D is unclear. V was pared by 11 bases and J by 4 bases, with 12 bases between. Germline-derived CDR1 and CDR2 are SGHTA and FQGNSA. The CDR3 extends over 11 amino acids. The CDR3 sequence is CAWSVKYEQYF. CDR3 nucleotide sequence: TGTGCCTGGAGCGTTAAATACGAGCAGTACTTC.

The chain employs TRBV19 and TRBJ2-4, with 7 bases lining up with TRBD2. The junction had 4 bases not matched to a gene; V was cut back by 5 bases and J by 0 bases. Germline V gene data show CDR1 as LNHDA and CDR2 as SQIVND (reference sequence). This CDR3 has 15 amino acids. As DNA, the CDR3 is TGTGCCAGTAGTTCTAGCGGACTAGCCAAAAACATTCAGTACTTC. Amino acids: CASSSSGLAKNIQYF.

V gene TRBV7-2 combines with J gene TRBJ2-3; 11 nucleotides agree with TRBD2. The germline gives CDR1 SGHTA, CDR2 FQGNSA. The CDR3 has 16 amino acids. After removal of 5 bases from V and 2 bases from J, the junction contained 6 bases not matched to a gene. The CDR3 loop reads CASSRRLAGSTDTQYF. The CDR3 DNA follows: TGTGCCAGCAGCCGGAGACTAGCGGGGTCCACAGATACGCAGTATTTT.

The CDR3 spells CASSLNDQANTGELFF. The CDR3 DNA sequence: TGCGCCAGCAGCTTAAACGATCAGGCGAACACCGGGGAGCTGTTTTTT. The chain joins TRBV5-1 to TRBJ2-2; D is ambiguous. Germline V CDR1 and CDR2: SGHRS, YFSETQ. V gave up 2 bases and J gave up 0 bases, with 11 bases separating them. The length of the CDR3 is 16 residues.

This clonotype was found a few times. An end of the junction does not agree with germline; a read error may underlie this. The J gene is TRBJ2-2, the V gene TRBV6-9; no clear D. The CDR3 length is 11 residues. In germline, CDR1 is MNHGY, CDR2 SVAAGI. In DNA form, the CDR3 reads TGCGCCAGCAGGTCCACCGGGGAGCTGTTTTTT. Translated, it gives CASRSTGELFF.

In its sample, this clonotype was seen a few times. The chain uses TRBV6-2 or TRBV6-3 and TRBJ2-2; D not certain. Germline CDR1 is MNHEY and CDR2 is SVGEGT. The CDR3 length is 16 residues. V dropped 6 bases and J dropped 3 bases, with 17 bases sitting between them. Here the CDR3 reads CASSTRASRDTGELFF. The DNA of the CDR3 is TGTGCCAGCAGCACCCGGGCCTCTCGGGACACCGGGGAGCTGTTTTTT.

This sequence joins TRBV20-1 and TRBJ1-6; unclear D gene. The CDR3 length is 15 residues. V lost 3 bases, J lost 4 bases, and 13 bases lay in between. The germline CDR1 and CDR2 sequences are DFQATT and SNEGSKA (reference sequence). The CDR3 bases are TGCAGTGCTAGGATCGGGCAGCCATATAATTCACCCCTCCACTTT. Protein sequence: CSARIGQPYNSPLHF.

This clonotype was seen at least ten times. This rearrangement joins TRBV28 to TRBJ2-1; D assignment may be TRBD1 or TRBD2 (5 bases each). The germline V gene encodes CDR1 MDHEN and CDR2 SYDVKM. The ends were cut back, 4 bases at V and 2 bases at J, with 12 bases in the middle. This CDR3 spans 15 amino acids. CDR3: CASSSAGAAYNEQFF. In nucleotides, the CDR3 is TGTGCCAGCAGTTCCGCCGGGGCGGCCTACAATGAGCAGTTCTTC. The full variable domain, in which reference TRBV28 and TRBJ2-1 provide the parts outside the CDR3, is DVKVTQSSRYLVKRTGEKVFLECVQDMDHENMFWYRQDPGLGLRLIYFSYDVKMKEKGDIPEGYSVSREKKERFSLILESASTNQTSMYLCASSSAGAAYNEQFFGPGTRLTVL.

The chain joins TRBV3-1 to TRBJ1-6; 7 bases map to TRBD1. In germline, CDR1 is LGHDT, CDR2 YNNKEL (reference sequence). The CDR3 is made up of 21 amino acids. Trimming at V came to 2 bases and at J to 0 bases, leaving 16 bases not matched to a gene. This CDR3 reads CASSQIDRVIGINSYNSPLHF. The CDR3 DNA reads as TGTGCCAGCAGCCAAATCGACAGGGTAATAGGAATAAACTCCTATAATTCACCCCTCCACTTT.